There are a few counts of the clone carrying this TCR beta chain. TCRdb passed the 5' RACE reads through MiXCR, listing each CDR3 protein once. The data show 400,000 to 650,000 distinct CDR3 sequences, around a fifth seen once. These data originate in a study of T cells after yellow fever vaccination. This CDR3 comprises 15 residues. Trimming removed 0 bases at V and 8 bases at J, with 13 bases between. Germline values: CDR1 MNHEY, CDR2 SMNVEV (reference sequence). The source is a man between 18 and 35 years old who received the YFV17D yellow fever vaccine. This specimen was PBMCs, taken 20 to 25 days after the first yellow fever vaccination. The chain is built from TRBV27 and TRBJ1-4; no firm D call. For the CDR3, the DNA is TGTGCCAGCAGTTTATCCGGACTACCCGGCGAAAAACTGTTTTTT. Amino acids: CASSLSGLPGEKLFF.